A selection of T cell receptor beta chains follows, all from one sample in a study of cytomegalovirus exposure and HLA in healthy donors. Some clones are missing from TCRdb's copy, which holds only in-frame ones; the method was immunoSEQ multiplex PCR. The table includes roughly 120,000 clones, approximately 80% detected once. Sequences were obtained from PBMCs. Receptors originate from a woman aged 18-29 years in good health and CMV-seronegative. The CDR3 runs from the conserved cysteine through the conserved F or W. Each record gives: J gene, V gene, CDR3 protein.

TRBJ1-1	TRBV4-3	CASSQDSNRNTEAFF
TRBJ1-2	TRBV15	CATSTDTNYGYTF
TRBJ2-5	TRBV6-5	CASSYSGVLKETQYF
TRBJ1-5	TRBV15	CATSSGGPGGNQPQHF
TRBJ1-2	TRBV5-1	CASRHFLTGRNYGYTF
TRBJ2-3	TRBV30	CAWRDGGARTQYF
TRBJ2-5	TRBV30	CAWNWVYGFEQETQYF
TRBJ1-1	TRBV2	CASMGGVNTEAFF
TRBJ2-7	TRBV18	CASSPFTVGTGISYEQYF
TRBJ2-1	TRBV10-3	CAISESDRGRNEQFF
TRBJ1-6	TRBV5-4	CASSRGQTGSPLHF
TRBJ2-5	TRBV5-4	CASSLGGLAGGETQYF
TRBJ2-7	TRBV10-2	CASTGLPYEQYF
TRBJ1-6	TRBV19	CASSISGAGNSPLHF
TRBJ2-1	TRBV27	CASSWGTGSEQFF
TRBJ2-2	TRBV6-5	CASSYGQAFTGELFF
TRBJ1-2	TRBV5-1	CASSFGSGGVVYGYTF
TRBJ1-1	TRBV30	CAVLTRNTEAFF
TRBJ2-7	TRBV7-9	CASSDRGGLREQYF
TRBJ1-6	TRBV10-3	CATGTGSGGLHF
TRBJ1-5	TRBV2	CASSDGLYSNQPQHF
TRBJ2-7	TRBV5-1	CASSLEGLAGSYEQYF
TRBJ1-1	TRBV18	CASSLDNSMNTEAFF
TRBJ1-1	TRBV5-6	CASSLLGEVNTEAFF
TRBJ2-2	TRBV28	CASTSGGLNTGELFF